This T cell receptor beta chain emerged from a study of blood T cell repertoires in COVID-19. Study in general: The samples span acute and convalescent COVID-19 from the United States, Italy and Spain. Nucleic acid was either cDNA or gDNA, and it came from T cells, B-cell-depleted T cells, or PBMCs.

In the original analysis: Scientists estimated how many nucleated cells there were by amplifying reference gene primers. TCRdb's copy holds only in-frame clones and misses some; the assay was immunoSEQ multiplex PCR. V and J calls plus clone size are reproduced from that table; the DNA served to infer D and trimming. The sample yields approximately 180,000 clones, more than 80% seen once. CDR1 is MDHEN, CDR2 SYDVKM, per germline. The CDR3 totals 14 residues. Losses at the gene ends were 5 bases for V and 4 bases for J; bases not matched to a gene: 5. This sequence originates from a man in his fifties with acute or convalescent COVID-19. This sequence joins TRBV28 and TRBJ1-5; TRBD1 aligns across 7 bases. Sequencing was performed on peripheral blood. Here the CDR3 DNA reads TGTGCCAGCAGTGTAGAACAGGGGAATCAGCCCCAGCATTTT. It is translated as CASSVEQGNQPQHF.